These 6 T cell receptor beta chains were all obtained from the same sample, sequenced in a study of shared clonotypes between healthy human individuals (dated by TCRdb to the early 2020s). Library prep was done by the immunoSEQ multiplex PCR assay. TCRdb provides this immuneACCESS table in a form limited to in-frame rearrangements. Some clones are lacking; in checked studies, under half of them reflect an unresolved V gene, and why the rest are absent is not known. This sample is represented by 530,000 or so clones; over 75% of them were singletons. The top ten hold roughly an eighth of the sample. Material for sequencing was PBMCs. These receptors were collected from a middle-aged woman in good health. Some clones in this sample may be carry-over from other donors' samples.

The CDR3 DNA reads TGTGCCAGCAGTCCCTGGGCGCAAGAGACCCAGTACTTC. Amino acids: CASSPWAQETQYF. This chain uses TRBV7-6 with TRBJ2-5; D ambiguous. The V and J ends lost 6 bases and 2 bases respectively, with 10 bases between them. Per germline, CDR1 SGHVS and CDR2 FNYEAQ. The CDR3 has 13 residues. The full variable domain, completed using reference TRBV7-6 and TRBJ2-5, is GAGVSQSPRYKVTKRGQDVALRCDPISGHVSLYWYRQALGQGPEFLTYFNYEAQQDKSGLPNDRFSAERPEGSISTLTIQRTEQRDSAMYRCASSPWAQETQYFGPGTRLLVL.

This clone has ten or more counts. The chain has TRBV5-4 and TRBJ1-2, with 7 bases that match TRBD1. The CDR3 runs 13 residues. V lost 5 bases and J lost 4; bases outside the gene matches: 5. Germline V gives CDR1 SGHNT, CDR2 YYREEE (reference sequence). CDR3 DNA sequence: TGTGCCAGCAGGCCGGGACAGTTCTATGGCTACACCTTC. Residues: CASRPGQFYGYTF.

The J gene is TRBJ2-1, the V gene TRBV28; D remains ambiguous. The CDR3 is 13 residues long. Germline V gene lookup returns CDR1 MDHEN and CDR2 SYDVKM. Trimming cost V 2 bases and J 9 bases, with 11 bases left between them. CDR3 nucleotides: TGTGCCAGCAGTTTAAAAGCCAGTCCTGAGCAGTTCTTC. Amino acids: CASSLKASPEQFF.

This chain joins TRBV27 and TRBJ1-4; the D is unclear. Trimming pared 2 bases from V and 0 bases from J, leaving 10 bases between. The CDR3 spans 16 residues. Germline-derived CDR1 and CDR2 are MNHEY and SMNVEV (reference sequence). This chain's CDR3 is CASSLVGGSTNEKLFF. The CDR3 DNA is TGTGCCAGCAGTTTAGTCGGAGGGTCAACTAATGAAAAACTGTTTTTT.

This rearrangement joins TRBV2 to TRBJ2-7, with TRBD2 matching 8 bases. V lost 6 bases and J lost 2; bases outside the gene matches: 3. The CDR3 runs 13 residues. Germline values: CDR1 SNHLY, CDR2 FYNNEI. DNA for the CDR3: TGTGCCAGCAGGGGACTAGATCCCTACGAGCAGTACTTC. Its protein product is CASRGLDPYEQYF.

The V call is TRBV2, the J call TRBJ2-3; 9 nucleotides line up with TRBD2. Germline V gene lookup returns CDR1 SNHLY and CDR2 FYNNEI. Trimming removed 0 bases from V and 14 bases from J; junction bases left unmatched: 9. CDR3 size: 14 residues. The CDR3 here is CASSEARIAGDPYF. DNA for the CDR3: TGTGCCAGCAGTGAAGCGAGAATAGCGGGAGACCCGTATTTT.